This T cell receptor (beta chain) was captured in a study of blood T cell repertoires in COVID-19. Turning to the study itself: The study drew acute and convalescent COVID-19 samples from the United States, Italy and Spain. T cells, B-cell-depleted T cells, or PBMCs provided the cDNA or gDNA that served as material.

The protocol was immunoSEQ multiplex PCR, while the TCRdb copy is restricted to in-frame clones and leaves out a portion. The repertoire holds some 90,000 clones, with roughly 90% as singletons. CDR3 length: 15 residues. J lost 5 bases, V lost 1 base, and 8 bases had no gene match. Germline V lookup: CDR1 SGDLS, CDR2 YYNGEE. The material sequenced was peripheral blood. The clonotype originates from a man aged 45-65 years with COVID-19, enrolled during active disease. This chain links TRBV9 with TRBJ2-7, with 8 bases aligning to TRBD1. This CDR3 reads CASSVHPGGFDEQYF. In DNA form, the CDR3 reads TGTGCCAGCAGCGTACACCCAGGGGGCTTTGACGAGCAGTACTTC.